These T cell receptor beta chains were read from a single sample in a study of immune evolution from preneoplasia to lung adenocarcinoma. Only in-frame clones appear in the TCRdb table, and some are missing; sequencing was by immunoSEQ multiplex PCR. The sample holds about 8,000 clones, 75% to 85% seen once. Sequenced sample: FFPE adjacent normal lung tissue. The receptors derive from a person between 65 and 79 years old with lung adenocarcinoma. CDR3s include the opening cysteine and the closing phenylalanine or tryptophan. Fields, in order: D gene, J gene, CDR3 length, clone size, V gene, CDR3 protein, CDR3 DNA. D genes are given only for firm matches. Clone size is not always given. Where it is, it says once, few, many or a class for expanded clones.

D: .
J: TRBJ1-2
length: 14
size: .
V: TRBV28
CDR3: CASRHRASNYGYTF
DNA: TGTGCCAGCAGACACAGAGCATCTAACTATGGCTACACCTTC

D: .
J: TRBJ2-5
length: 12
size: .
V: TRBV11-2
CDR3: CASSLAKETQYF
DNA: TGTGCCAGCAGTTTGGCAAAAGAGACCCAGTACTTC

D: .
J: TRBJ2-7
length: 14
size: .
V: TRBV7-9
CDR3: CASSAGGAAGEQYF
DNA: TGTGCCAGCAGCGCCGGAGGTGCGGCGGGCGAGCAGTACTTC

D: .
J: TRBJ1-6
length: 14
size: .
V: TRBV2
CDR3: CASSEIDSNSPLHF
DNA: TGTGCCAGCAGTGAAATCGACAGTAACTCACCCCTCCACTTT

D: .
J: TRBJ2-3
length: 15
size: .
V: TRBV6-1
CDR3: CASSEGDPPTDTQYF
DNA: TGTGCCAGCAGTGAAGGAGACCCCCCTACAGATACGCAGTATTTT

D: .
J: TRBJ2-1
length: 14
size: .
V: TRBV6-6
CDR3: CASSLVGSSNEQFF
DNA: TGTGCCAGCAGTTTGGTTGGATCGTCCAATGAGCAGTTCTTC

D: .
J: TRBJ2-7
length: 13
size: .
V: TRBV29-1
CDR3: CSVEDGTLYEQYF
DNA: TGCAGCGTTGAAGATGGGACACTGTACGAGCAGTACTTC

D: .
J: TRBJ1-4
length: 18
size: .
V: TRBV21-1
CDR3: CARARGSLQKATNEKLFF
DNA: TGTGCCAGGGCAAGGGGCAGCCTCCAGAAGGCAACTAATGAAAAACTGTTTTTT

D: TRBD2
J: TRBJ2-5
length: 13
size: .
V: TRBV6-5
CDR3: CASSSTSVGTQYF
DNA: TGTGCCAGCAGTTCCACTAGCGTCGGGACCCAGTACTTC

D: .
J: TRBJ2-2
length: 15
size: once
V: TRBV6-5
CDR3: CASSQGHLNTGELFF
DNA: TGTGCCAGCAGTCAGGGACACTTGAACACCGGGGAGCTGTTTTTT

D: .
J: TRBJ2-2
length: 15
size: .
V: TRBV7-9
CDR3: CASNPLQGGTGELFF
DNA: TGTGCCAGCAACCCGCTTCAGGGGGGGACCGGGGAGCTGTTTTTT

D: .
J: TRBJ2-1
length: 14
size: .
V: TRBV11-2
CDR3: CASSPSDNYNEQFF
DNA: TGTGCCAGCAGCCCTAGCGATAATTACAATGAGCAGTTCTTC

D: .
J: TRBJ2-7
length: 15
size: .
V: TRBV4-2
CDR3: CASSQDRGSSYEQYF
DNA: TGTGCCAGCAGCCAAGATAGGGGTAGCTCCTACGAGCAGTACTTC

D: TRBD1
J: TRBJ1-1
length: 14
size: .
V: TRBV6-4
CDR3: CASSQTGSNTEAFF
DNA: TGTGCCAGCAGTCAGACAGGGAGTAACACTGAAGCTTTCTTT

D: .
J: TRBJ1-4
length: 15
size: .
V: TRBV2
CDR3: CASSEFTGGFEKLFF
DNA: TGTGCCAGCAGTGAGTTTACAGGAGGGTTTGAGAAACTGTTTTTT

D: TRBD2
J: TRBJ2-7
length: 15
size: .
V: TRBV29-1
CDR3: CSVVPGLAGGYEQYF
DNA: TGCAGCGTCGTCCCGGGACTAGCGGGGGGGTACGAGCAGTACTTC

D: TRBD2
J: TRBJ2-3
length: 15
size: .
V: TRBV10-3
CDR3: CAISASGGGADTQYF
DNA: TGTGCCATCAGTGCTTCCGGGGGAGGGGCAGATACGCAGTATTTT

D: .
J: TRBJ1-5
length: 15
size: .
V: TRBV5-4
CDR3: CASRMRGHNNQPQHF
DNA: TGTGCCAGCCGAATGCGGGGACACAACAATCAGCCCCAGCATTTT

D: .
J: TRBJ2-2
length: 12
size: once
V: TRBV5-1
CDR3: CASSLDQGQVFF
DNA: TGCGCCAGCAGCTTGGATCAGGGCCAGGTGTTTTTT

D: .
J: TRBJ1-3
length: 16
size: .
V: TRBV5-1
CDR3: CASSLLGAYSGNTIYF
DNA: TGCGCCAGCAGCCTGCTAGGGGCCTACTCTGGAAACACCATATATTTT

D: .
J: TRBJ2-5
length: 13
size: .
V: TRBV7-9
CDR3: CASGPSAQETQYF
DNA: TGTGCCAGCGGACCGTCTGCTCAAGAGACCCAGTACTTC

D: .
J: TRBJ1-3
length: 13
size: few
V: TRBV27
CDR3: CASSLGRGNTIYF
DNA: TGTGCCAGCAGTTTAGGCCGGGGAAACACCATATATTTT

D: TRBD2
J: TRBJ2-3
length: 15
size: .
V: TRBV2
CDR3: CASSDGGGASDTQYF
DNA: TGTGCCAGCAGTGACGGCGGGGGGGCGTCAGATACGCAGTATTTT

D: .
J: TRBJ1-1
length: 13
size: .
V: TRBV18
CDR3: CASSPDSDTEAFF
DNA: TGTGCCAGCTCACCAGACAGTGACACTGAAGCTTTCTTT

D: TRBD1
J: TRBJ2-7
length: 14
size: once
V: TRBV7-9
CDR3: CASSRTGIEYEQYF
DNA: TGTGCCAGCAGCCGGACAGGAATCGAATACGAGCAGTACTTC

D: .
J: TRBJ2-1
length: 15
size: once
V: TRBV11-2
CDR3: CASSLGGGSGDEQFF
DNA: TGTGCCAGCAGCTTAGGCGGGGGCTCAGGGGATGAGCAGTTCTTC

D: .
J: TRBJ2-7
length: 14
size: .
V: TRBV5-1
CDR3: CASSLGSSSYEQYF
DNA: TGCGCCAGCAGCTTGGGCAGCAGCTCCTACGAGCAGTACTTC

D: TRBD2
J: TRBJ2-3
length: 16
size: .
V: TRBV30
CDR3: CAWIPLRGGSTDTQYF
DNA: TGTGCCTGGATTCCCCTTCGCGGGGGAAGCACAGATACGCAGTATTTT

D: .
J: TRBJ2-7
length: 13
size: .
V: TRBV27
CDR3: CASSSQETYEQYF
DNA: TGTGCCAGCAGTTCACAGGAGACCTACGAGCAGTACTTC